These T cell receptor beta chains were read from a single sample in a study of cytomegalovirus exposure and HLA in healthy donors. The protocol was immunoSEQ multiplex PCR, while the TCRdb copy is restricted to in-frame clones and leaves out a portion. The sample has roughly 150,000 clones; 65% to 70% are singletons. Sequences were obtained from PBMCs. The receptors derive from a man aged 30 to 45 in good health and CMV-seropositive. The CDR3 runs from the conserved cysteine through the conserved F or W. Each record gives: clone size, D gene, V gene, J gene, CDR3 protein, CDR3 DNA. The D gene is left open where the match is weak. Size is omitted from some rows. Given values are once, few, many or a class for expanded clones.

abundance: few; d_gene: NA; v_gene: TRBV7-2; j_gene: TRBJ2-5; CDR3aa: CASSVSPAGSETQYF; CDR3nt: TGTGCCAGCAGTGTTTCCCCGGCAGGTTCCGAGACCCAGTACTTC
abundance: few; d_gene: NA; v_gene: TRBV6-1; j_gene: TRBJ1-4; CDR3aa: CASSEVGGREKLFF; CDR3nt: TGTGCCAGCAGTGAAGTCGGGGGGCGGGAAAAACTGTTTTTT
abundance: NA; d_gene: TRBD1; v_gene: TRBV7-2; j_gene: TRBJ1-5; CDR3aa: CASSLGQGDQPQHF; CDR3nt: TGTGCCAGCAGCTTAGGACAGGGAGATCAGCCCCAGCATTTT
abundance: many; d_gene: NA; v_gene: TRBV27; j_gene: TRBJ2-7; CDR3aa: CASSLSGGIYEQYF; CDR3nt: TGTGCCAGCAGTTTATCGGGGGGAATCTACGAGCAGTACTTC
abundance: NA; d_gene: NA; v_gene: TRBV19; j_gene: TRBJ2-1; CDR3aa: CASTPGDRNEQFF; CDR3nt: TGTGCCAGTACACCGGGGGATAGGAATGAGCAGTTCTTC
abundance: once; d_gene: TRBD1; v_gene: TRBV5-6; j_gene: TRBJ2-1; CDR3aa: CASSLAGTGLYNEQFF; CDR3nt: TGTGCCAGCAGCTTGGCCGGGACAGGACTATACAATGAGCAGTTCTTC
abundance: few; d_gene: NA; v_gene: TRBV11-2; j_gene: TRBJ2-7; CDR3aa: CASSLALAPSPSEQYF; CDR3nt: TGTGCCAGCAGCTTAGCCCTAGCGCCCTCTCCCAGCGAGCAGTACTTC
abundance: few; d_gene: NA; v_gene: TRBV5-6; j_gene: TRBJ1-2; CDR3aa: CASSSDGGKNYGYTF; CDR3nt: TGTGCCAGCAGCTCCGACGGGGGGAAGAACTATGGCTACACCTTC
abundance: few; d_gene: NA; v_gene: TRBV5-1; j_gene: TRBJ2-2; CDR3aa: CASTPGRGEYRTGELFF; CDR3nt: TGCGCCAGCACTCCTGGCAGGGGGGAGTACCGCACCGGGGAGCTGTTTTTT
abundance: NA; d_gene: NA; v_gene: TRBV5-4; j_gene: TRBJ2-2; CDR3aa: CASSLGQRGTGELFF; CDR3nt: TGTGCCAGCAGCTTGGGGCAGAGAGGAACCGGGGAGCTGTTTTTT
abundance: once; d_gene: TRBD2; v_gene: TRBV29-1; j_gene: TRBJ2-5; CDR3aa: CSVVGGVGETQYF; CDR3nt: TGCAGCGTTGTCGGGGGGGTCGGAGAGACCCAGTACTTC
abundance: NA; d_gene: TRBD2; v_gene: TRBV7-9; j_gene: TRBJ2-1; CDR3aa: CASSIPGLAGAKAFF; CDR3nt: TGTGCCAGCAGCATACCGGGACTAGCGGGTGCGAAGGCGTTCTTC
abundance: NA; d_gene: TRBD2; v_gene: TRBV9; j_gene: TRBJ2-7; CDR3aa: CASSALPGLAGEQYF; CDR3nt: TGTGCCAGCAGCGCCTTACCGGGACTAGCGGGGGAGCAGTACTTC
abundance: NA; d_gene: TRBD2; v_gene: TRBV4-2; j_gene: TRBJ2-7; CDR3aa: CASSQGASGNTYEQYF; CDR3nt: TGTGCCAGCAGCCAAGGAGCTAGCGGGAACACCTACGAGCAGTACTTC
abundance: NA; d_gene: NA; v_gene: TRBV10-2; j_gene: TRBJ2-3; CDR3aa: CASRPADLGHTQYF; CDR3nt: TGCGCCAGCAGGCCAGCGGACCTCGGGCATACGCAGTATTTT
abundance: NA; d_gene: NA; v_gene: TRBV5-6; j_gene: TRBJ2-7; CDR3aa: CASSYRDTTYEQYF; CDR3nt: TGTGCCAGCAGCTACCGGGACACGACCTACGAGCAGTACTTC
abundance: NA; d_gene: NA; v_gene: TRBV28; j_gene: TRBJ2-3; CDR3aa: CASSNTAGQLDTQYF; CDR3nt: TGTGCCAGCAGTAATACCGCCGGACAGTTAGATACGCAGTATTTT
abundance: NA; d_gene: TRBD2; v_gene: TRBV7-8; j_gene: TRBJ2-7; CDR3aa: CASNPSGKEQYF; CDR3nt: TGTGCCAGCAATCCTAGCGGGAAGGAGCAGTACTTC
abundance: few; d_gene: NA; v_gene: TRBV4-1; j_gene: TRBJ1-2; CDR3aa: CASSQDSVNYGYTF; CDR3nt: TGCGCCAGCAGCCAAGATTCCGTGAACTATGGCTACACCTTC
abundance: NA; d_gene: NA; v_gene: TRBV7-2; j_gene: TRBJ2-7; CDR3aa: CASSLGSWGTYEQYF; CDR3nt: TGTGCCAGCAGCCTGGGTTCCTGGGGCACCTACGAGCAGTACTTC
abundance: NA; d_gene: NA; v_gene: TRBV7-2; j_gene: TRBJ1-2; CDR3aa: CASSEYSGYGYTF; CDR3nt: TGTGCCAGCAGTGAATACTCCGGCTATGGCTACACCTTC
abundance: NA; d_gene: NA; v_gene: TRBV9; j_gene: TRBJ2-3; CDR3aa: CASSVGGLPTDTQYF; CDR3nt: TGTGCCAGCAGCGTAGGGGGCCTCCCTACGGATACGCAGTATTTT
abundance: NA; d_gene: TRBD1; v_gene: TRBV19; j_gene: TRBJ1-1; CDR3aa: CASQTGGGGDTEAFF; CDR3nt: TGTGCCAGCCAGACAGGGGGCGGGGGGGACACTGAAGCTTTCTTT
abundance: NA; d_gene: NA; v_gene: TRBV7-9; j_gene: TRBJ2-7; CDR3aa: CSSSSGGPYEQYF; CDR3nt: TGTTCCAGCAGCTCGGGCGGGCCCTACGAGCAGTACTTC
abundance: few; d_gene: TRBD2; v_gene: TRBV13; j_gene: TRBJ2-1; CDR3aa: CASRTSVVGNEQFF; CDR3nt: TGTGCCAGCCGAACTAGCGTAGTGGGCAATGAGCAGTTCTTC
abundance: NA; d_gene: NA; v_gene: TRBV11-2; j_gene: TRBJ2-7; CDR3aa: CASSLDQTTYYEQYF; CDR3nt: TGTGCCAGCAGCTTAGATCAAACTACCTACTACGAGCAGTACTTC
abundance: NA; d_gene: NA; v_gene: TRBV9; j_gene: TRBJ2-1; CDR3aa: CASSVAPRLEQFF; CDR3nt: TGTGCCAGCAGCGTAGCCCCGAGGTTGGAGCAGTTCTTC
abundance: NA; d_gene: TRBD1; v_gene: TRBV10-3; j_gene: TRBJ2-2; CDR3aa: CAIGGQSNTGELFF; CDR3nt: TGTGCCATCGGGGGACAGTCGAACACCGGGGAGCTGTTTTTT
abundance: NA; d_gene: NA; v_gene: TRBV5-1; j_gene: TRBJ2-1; CDR3aa: CASRSTSRGLYNEQFF; CDR3nt: TGCGCCAGCAGATCTACCAGTAGGGGGTTATACAATGAGCAGTTCTTC
abundance: NA; d_gene: TRBD1; v_gene: TRBV30; j_gene: TRBJ1-5; CDR3aa: CAWSKADRVSNQPQHF; CDR3nt: TGTGCCTGGAGTAAAGCCGACAGGGTTAGCAATCAGCCCCAGCATTTT
abundance: NA; d_gene: NA; v_gene: TRBV7-2; j_gene: TRBJ2-7; CDR3aa: CASSLIGLGSEQYF; CDR3nt: TGTGCCAGCAGCTTAATAGGCCTGGGCAGCGAGCAGTACTTC
abundance: NA; d_gene: NA; v_gene: TRBV4-2; j_gene: TRBJ1-1; CDR3aa: CASSLTRDTRTEAFF; CDR3nt: TGTGCCAGCAGCCTCACACGGGACACAAGAACTGAAGCTTTCTTT
abundance: NA; d_gene: TRBD2; v_gene: TRBV5-1; j_gene: TRBJ2-3; CDR3aa: CASSLASGSSDTQYF; CDR3nt: TGCGCCAGCAGCTTGGCTAGCGGGAGTTCAGATACGCAGTATTTT
abundance: once; d_gene: TRBD1; v_gene: TRBV6-6; j_gene: TRBJ1-4; CDR3aa: CASSHRDRAGEKLFF; CDR3nt: TGTGCCAGCAGTCATCGGGACAGGGCGGGTGAAAAACTGTTTTTT
abundance: NA; d_gene: NA; v_gene: TRBV14; j_gene: TRBJ2-2; CDR3aa: CASSHFRVAVNTGELFF; CDR3nt: TGTGCCAGCAGCCATTTCAGGGTAGCGGTGAACACCGGGGAGCTGTTTTTT
abundance: NA; d_gene: NA; v_gene: TRBV19; j_gene: TRBJ2-7; CDR3aa: CASSPRRDSYEQYF; CDR3nt: TGTGCCAGTAGTCCCCGCCGGGACTCCTACGAGCAGTACTTC
abundance: NA; d_gene: NA; v_gene: TRBV7-9; j_gene: TRBJ1-2; CDR3aa: CASSYGLPGDGYTF; CDR3nt: TGTGCCAGCAGCTACGGACTGCCCGGGGATGGCTACACCTTC
abundance: NA; d_gene: NA; v_gene: TRBV5-1; j_gene: TRBJ2-5; CDR3aa: CASSFIEGVLEETQYF; CDR3nt: TGCGCCAGCAGCTTTATCGAAGGGGTCCTAGAAGAGACCCAGTACTTC
abundance: NA; d_gene: NA; v_gene: TRBV9; j_gene: TRBJ1-1; CDR3aa: CASSAFEAPEAFF; CDR3nt: TGTGCCAGCAGCGCATTCGAAGCGCCTGAAGCTTTCTTT
abundance: NA; d_gene: NA; v_gene: TRBV29-1; j_gene: TRBJ1-1; CDR3aa: CSVGLGLDTEAFF; CDR3nt: TGCAGCGTAGGTCTGGGGCTTGACACTGAAGCTTTCTTT